These 16 T cell receptor beta chains were sequenced from one sample in a study of CD8 T cells in Susac syndrome. Random hexamers were used to reverse transcribe an amount of about 0.45 to 1 ug RNA. TCRdb processed the immunoSEQ multiplex PCR reads anew with MiXCR; each CDR3 protein has one entry. The repertoire holds about 110,000 distinct CDR3 sequences, with about 95% as singletons. Sequenced input: CD4+ T cells from PBMCs. These TCRs come from a human donor in good health.

The chain uses TRBV6-1 and TRBJ1-4, with D tentatively TRBD1 (6 bases). V lost 8 bases and J 5 bases, leaving 18 bases between the germline ends. The V gene's germline CDR1 is MNHNS and CDR2 SASEGT. The CDR3 extends over 15 amino acids. Here the CDR3 reads CASSLGGPFNEKLFF. The CDR3 bases are TGTGCCAGCTCCCTAGGGGGGCCCTTCAATGAAAAACTGTTTTTT.

The V call is TRBV29-1, the J call TRBJ1-4; no clear D gene. CDR1 is SQVTM, CDR2 ANQGSEA, per germline. The V end was cut by 7 bases, the J end by 8 bases, with 11 bases between. The CDR3 is made up of 11 amino acids. CDR3 region: CSATRREKLFF. The CDR3 DNA is TGCAGCGCCACCCGGAGAGAAAAACTGTTTTTT.

This chain links TRBV25-1 with TRBJ2-4, with a possible D match to TRBD2 (6 bases). The CDR3 loop spans 15 amino acids. Trimming pared 2 bases from V and 1 base from J, leaving 9 bases between. Germline CDR1 and CDR2: MGHDK and SYGVNS. The DNA for the CDR3 is TGTGCCAGCAGTGAAACGCGGGGTGCCAAAAACATTCAGTACTTC. Amino acids: CASSETRGAKNIQYF.

This rearrangement joins TRBV7-9 to TRBJ1-1; tentatively, D is TRBD1 (5 bases). Germline CDR1 reads SEHNR; CDR2 reads FQNEAQ (reference sequence). Trimming took off 5 bases at V and 7 bases at J, with 11 bases between the two ends. CDR3 length: 12 amino acids. The CDR3 loop reads CASSHTGLEAFF. The CDR3 DNA reads TGTGCCAGCAGCCACACGGGACTTGAAGCTTTCTTT. Full variable domain (missing parts from reference TRBV7-9 and TRBJ1-1): DTGVSQNPRHKITKRGQNVTFRCDPISEHNRLYWYRQTLGQGPEFLTYFQNEAQLEKSRLLSDRFSAERPKGSFSTLEIQRTEQGDSAMYLCASSHTGLEAFFGQGTRLTVV.

This chain joins TRBV30 and TRBJ1-5; no definite D call. Germline CDR1 and CDR2: GTSNPN and SVGIG (reference sequence). The CDR3 totals 14 residues. The V and J ends lost 0 bases and 3 bases respectively, with 9 bases between them. The CDR3 loop reads CAWSVRVTNQPQHF. DNA of the CDR3: TGTGCCTGGAGTGTACGGGTTACCAATCAGCCCCAGCATTTT. The whole variable domain, filled in from reference TRBV30 and TRBJ1-5, reads SQTIHQWPATLVQPVGSPLSLECTVEGTSNPNLYWYRQAAGRGLQLLFYSVGIGQISSEVPQNLSASRPQDRQFILSSKKLLLSDSGFYLCAWSVRVTNQPQHFGDGTRLSIL.

This sequence joins TRBV5-1 and TRBJ1-6; 8 bases line up with TRBD1. The germline gives CDR1 SGHRS, CDR2 YFSETQ. There are 16 residues in the CDR3. Trimming at V came to 4 bases and at J to 7 bases, leaving 10 bases not matched to a gene. This CDR3 is CASSPTPGGRNSPLHF. The CDR3, as DNA: TGCGCCAGCAGCCCCACCCCAGGGGGCCGGAATTCACCCCTCCACTTT.

This chain connects TRBV7-9 to TRBJ2-5, with 9 bases that match TRBD2. CDR3 length: 13 amino acids. Losses at the gene ends were 8 bases for V and 4 bases for J; bases not matched to a gene: 5. CDR1 and CDR2 (germline): SEHNR, FQNEAQ (reference sequence). CDR3 sequence (DNA): TGTGCCAGCGGGCCACTAGCGGGAGAGACCCAGTACTTC. Residues: CASGPLAGETQYF. Full variable domain (rest looked up from reference TRBV7-9 and TRBJ2-5): DTGVSQNPRHKITKRGQNVTFRCDPISEHNRLYWYRQTLGQGPEFLTYFQNEAQLEKSRLLSDRFSAERPKGSFSTLEIQRTEQGDSAMYLCASGPLAGETQYFGPGTRLLVL.

V gene TRBV12-3 or TRBV12-4 combines with J gene TRBJ2-2, with D unclear. CDR3 length equals 13 residues. Trimming removed 3 bases at V and 9 bases at J, with 11 bases between. DNA of the CDR3: TGTGCCAGCAGTTTTCAGCTTAACCGGGAGCTGTTTTTT. Its translation: CASSFQLNRELFF.

This chain uses TRBV25-1 with TRBJ1-1; D is ambiguous. Per germline, CDR1 MGHDK and CDR2 SYGVNS. There are 13 residues in the CDR3. The V end lost 3 bases, the J end lost 6 bases, and 11 bases lay between the germline ends. The CDR3 DNA sequence: TGTGCCAGCAGTGATGGATACCTGGCTGAAGCTTTCTTT. Its protein product is CASSDGYLAEAFF.

The J gene is TRBJ2-2, the V gene TRBV2; 7 positions match TRBD1. CDR1 SNHLY and CDR2 FYNNEI come from the germline V gene. The CDR3 contains 12 residues. J gave up 5 bases and V 7 bases, and 1 base lay outside the gene matches. The CDR3 protein is CASKQGTGELFF. The CDR3 nucleotides read TGTGCCAGCAAACAGGGGACCGGGGAGCTGTTTTTT.

The rearrangement links TRBV13 to TRBJ2-2, with a weak D call TRBD2 (7 bases). V was shortened by 8 bases and J by 4 bases, with 8 bases between the two germline ends. The CDR3 totals 12 residues. Germline CDR1 PRHDT, CDR2 FYEKMQ (reference sequence). The CDR3 loop is CASGGATGELFF. The CDR3 nucleotides read TGTGCCAGCGGGGGGGCCACCGGGGAGCTGTTTTTT.

This clonotype was recorded a few times. J is TRBJ1-5 and V is TRBV3-1; weak D call: TRBD1 (5 bases). CDR1 is LGHDT, CDR2 YNNKEL, per germline (reference sequence). Trimming left V 1 base short and J 5 bases short, with 6 bases between. The CDR3 sequence is 13 residues long. CDR3 loop: CASSQGGDQPQHF. CDR3 bases: TGTGCCAGCAGCCAAGGGGGGGATCAGCCCCAGCATTTT.

This clonotype was recorded once. The chain joins TRBV7-2 to TRBJ2-5; TRBD2 matches 13 bases. CDR3 length equals 14 residues. V was clipped by 1 base and J by 10 bases; unmatched bases: 3. Germline CDR1 reads SGHTA; CDR2 reads FQGNSA. The CDR3, as DNA: TGTGCCAGCAGCTTAGGACTAGCGGGAGGTGACCAGTACTTC. Translating it yields CASSLGLAGGDQYF.

The chain joins TRBV18 to TRBJ2-7; D is unclear. The germline V and J ends were trimmed by 4 bases and 5 bases, with 6 bases remaining between them. CDR3 size: 11 residues. Germline V gives CDR1 KGHSH, CDR2 LQKENI. CDR3 sequence reads: CASSQGNEQYF. The CDR3 DNA is TGTGCCAGCTCACAGGGAAACGAGCAGTACTTC.

CDR3 amino acids: CASSKNVGAGELFF. The CDR3 DNA follows: TGTGCCAGCAGCAAGAACGTGGGGGCCGGGGAGCTGTTTTTT. The rearrangement joins TRBV5-4 to TRBJ2-2; D possibly matches TRBD1 or TRBD2 (5 bases each). CDR1 is SGHNT and CDR2 is YYREEE in the germline V gene (reference sequence). This CDR3 is built from 14 residues. Trimming shortened V by 4 bases and J by 6 bases, and 13 bases separated the two germline ends.

The chain links TRBV30 to TRBJ1-1; D is unresolved. The CDR3 sequence is 17 residues long. CDR1 and CDR2 (germline): GTSNPN, SVGIG (reference sequence). The V end was cut by 0 bases, the J end by 1 base, with 18 bases between. CDR3 amino acids: CAWSVPRLKRENTEAFF. Here the CDR3 DNA reads TGTGCCTGGAGTGTACCCCGTCTTAAGCGTGAGAACACTGAAGCTTTCTTT.